This TCR beta chain was captured in a study of blood T cell repertoires in COVID-19. Study overall: The samples span acute and convalescent COVID-19 from the United States, Italy and Spain.

This clone appeared once. Per germline, CDR1 MNHEY and CDR2 SVGEGT. The CDR3 consists of 15 residues. The V gene lost 2 bases and the J gene lost 1 base, with 11 bases spanning the gap. Participant ages covered about 18 to 100 years across about 25 US areas. Participant-given clinical history determined each cohort assignment. As handled by the study authors: Reference gene primers were amplified, and this amplification served to estimate nucleated cell counts. TCRdb's table, derived via immunoSEQ multiplex PCR, lists solely in-frame clones and lacks some. The DNA gave D and trimming, while V, J and clone size come from that table. The sample has about 230,000 clones; about 87% are singletons.

The genes are TRBV6-2 or TRBV6-3 and TRBJ1-1; D is perhaps TRBD1 (6 bases). The material sequenced was PBMCs or T cells enriched from blood (not recorded which). This clonotype originated in a woman in her thirties or forties with acute COVID-19. As DNA, the CDR3 is TGTGCCAGCAGTTACCGTGGGGGCGGGAACACTGAAGCTTTCTTT. This encodes CASSYRGGGNTEAFF.